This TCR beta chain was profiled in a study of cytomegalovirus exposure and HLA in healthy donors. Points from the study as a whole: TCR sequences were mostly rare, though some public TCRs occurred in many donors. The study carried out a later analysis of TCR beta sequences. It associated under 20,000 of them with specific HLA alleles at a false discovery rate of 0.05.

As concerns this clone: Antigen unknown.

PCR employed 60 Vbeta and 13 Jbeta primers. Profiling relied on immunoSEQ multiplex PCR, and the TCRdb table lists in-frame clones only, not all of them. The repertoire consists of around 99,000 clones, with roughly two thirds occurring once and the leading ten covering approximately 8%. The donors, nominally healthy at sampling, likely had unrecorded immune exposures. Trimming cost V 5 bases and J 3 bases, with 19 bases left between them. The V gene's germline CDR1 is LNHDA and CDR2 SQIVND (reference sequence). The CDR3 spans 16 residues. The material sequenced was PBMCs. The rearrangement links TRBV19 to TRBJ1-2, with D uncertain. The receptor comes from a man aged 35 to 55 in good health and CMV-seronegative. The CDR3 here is CASSPMFQVRDYGYTF. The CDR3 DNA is TGTGCCAGTAGTCCAATGTTTCAAGTGAGGGACTATGGCTACACCTTC.